A selection of T cell receptor beta chains follows, all from one sample in a study of blood T cell repertoires in COVID-19. Using immunoSEQ multiplex PCR, the repertoire was profiled, and TCRdb retains in-frame clones only, with some absent. The top ten clones hold roughly 6.2% of a sample with roughly 220,000 clones, over 80% of them seen once. Sequences were obtained from PBMCs or T cells enriched from blood (not recorded which). The receptors here all came from a woman between 40 and 50 years old who had recovered from COVID-19. Both conserved end residues are part of each CDR3. The D gene is left open where the match is weak. Part of the rows lack a size; the others show once, few, many or a class for expanded clones.

cdr3_aa cdr3_nt clone_size j_call v_call d_call
CASSVDLGASNTEAFF TGTGCCAGCAGCGTAGATTTGGGGGCATCGAACACTGAAGCTTTCTTT - TRBJ1-1 TRBV9 -
CASSKQGQYSNQPQHF TGTGCCAGCTCAAAACAGGGACAATATAGCAATCAGCCCCAGCATTTT - TRBJ1-5 TRBV18 -
CAWSGDFGTTDTQYF TGTGCCTGGAGTGGGGACTTTGGTACCACAGATACGCAGTATTTT - TRBJ2-3 TRBV30 -
CASSQQRLGEQYF TGTGCCAGCAGCCAACAGCGGTTGGGGGAGCAGTACTTC once TRBJ2-7 TRBV14 -
CASSSRGHGLAGVADTQYF TGTGCCAGCAGCTCCAGGGGACACGGACTAGCGGGAGTCGCAGATACGCAGTATTTT - TRBJ2-3 TRBV13 TRBD2
CASRKLQGDGELFF TGCGCCAGCAGAAAACTACAGGGAGACGGGGAGCTGTTTTTT once TRBJ2-2 TRBV10-1 -
CASSLFPRDRRGKNIQYF TGTGCCAGCAGTTTATTCCCCCGGGACAGGCGGGGGAAAAACATTCAGTACTTC - TRBJ2-4 TRBV28 -
CASSLGDSGTGELFF TGCGCCAGCAGCTTGGGGGACAGTGGGACCGGGGAGCTGTTTTTT - TRBJ2-2 TRBV5-1 TRBD1
CASSAGLETQYF TGTGCCAGCAGCGCGGGGTTGGAGACCCAGTACTTC - TRBJ2-5 TRBV9 -
CASSLLRSRGTGELFF TGTGCCAGCAGCTTGTTGAGATCTCGGGGCACCGGGGAGCTGTTTTTT - TRBJ2-2 TRBV5-4 -
CASSQARVETQYF TGTGCCAGCAGTCAGGCCAGAGTAGAGACCCAGTACTTC - TRBJ2-5 TRBV28 -
CASSEVNGGYEQYF TGTGCCAGCAGTGAAGTGAACGGGGGATACGAGCAGTACTTC - TRBJ2-7 TRBV2 -
CASSLNRAGLKRYQETQYF TGTGCCAGCAGCTTAAACAGGGCCGGGCTCAAGAGGTACCAAGAGACCCAGTACTTC - TRBJ2-5 TRBV7-8 -
CASSLQLAPRDEQFF TGCGCCAGCAGCTTGCAACTAGCGCCGAGGGATGAGCAGTTCTTC - TRBJ2-1 TRBV5-1 TRBD2
CASTGFGGTRETQYF TGTGCCAGCACAGGTTTTGGAGGGACTAGAGAGACCCAGTACTTC - TRBJ2-5 TRBV28 TRBD2
CASSSDRGGTGELFF TGTGCCAGCAGTTCCGACAGGGGAGGAACCGGGGAGCTGTTTTTT - TRBJ2-2 TRBV6-2/TRBV6-3 TRBD1
CASSFQGYGYTF TGTGCCAGCAGTTTTCAGGGCTATGGCTACACCTTC - TRBJ1-2 TRBV28 -
CASSPTPGLAGGRLPYEQYF TGTGCCAGCAGCCCCACCCCGGGACTAGCGGGAGGTCGTCTACCCTACGAGCAGTACTTC - TRBJ2-7 TRBV9 TRBD2
CASSWGRPRLGSPLHF TGTGCCAGCAGCTGGGGCAGGCCTAGACTGGGTTCACCCCTCCACTTT - TRBJ1-6 TRBV13 -
CASSLRDTNQPQHF TGTGCCAGCAGTTTAAGGGACACCAATCAGCCCCAGCATTTT few TRBJ1-5 TRBV27 -
CASSRLGDYGAFF TGTGCCAGCAGTCGACTCGGGGATTACGGAGCTTTCTTT - TRBJ1-1 TRBV28 -
CASSKERTGLVVSGYTF TGTGCCAGCAGCAAAGAGAGGACAGGGTTGGTCGTCTCTGGCTACACCTTC once TRBJ1-2 TRBV21-1 -
CASSTRGLGHANEQFF TGTGCCAGTAGTACCAGGGGGTTGGGACACGCAAATGAGCAGTTCTTC few TRBJ2-1 TRBV19 TRBD1
CASSRFLDRDVRNYGYTF TGTGCCAGCAGCCGTTTTCTCGACAGGGATGTGCGTAACTATGGCTACACCTTC - TRBJ1-2 TRBV7-2 TRBD1
CASSLLPGLATYNEQFF TGTGCCAGCAGCCTGTTACCGGGACTAGCGACCTACAATGAGCAGTTCTTC - TRBJ2-1 TRBV5-6 TRBD2
CAWRRDRIFNYGYTF TGTGCCTGGAGGAGGGACAGGATTTTTAACTATGGCTACACCTTC - TRBJ1-2 TRBV30 TRBD1
CAWGQAQETQYF TGTGCCTGGGGACAGGCGCAAGAGACCCAGTACTTC once TRBJ2-5 TRBV30 TRBD1